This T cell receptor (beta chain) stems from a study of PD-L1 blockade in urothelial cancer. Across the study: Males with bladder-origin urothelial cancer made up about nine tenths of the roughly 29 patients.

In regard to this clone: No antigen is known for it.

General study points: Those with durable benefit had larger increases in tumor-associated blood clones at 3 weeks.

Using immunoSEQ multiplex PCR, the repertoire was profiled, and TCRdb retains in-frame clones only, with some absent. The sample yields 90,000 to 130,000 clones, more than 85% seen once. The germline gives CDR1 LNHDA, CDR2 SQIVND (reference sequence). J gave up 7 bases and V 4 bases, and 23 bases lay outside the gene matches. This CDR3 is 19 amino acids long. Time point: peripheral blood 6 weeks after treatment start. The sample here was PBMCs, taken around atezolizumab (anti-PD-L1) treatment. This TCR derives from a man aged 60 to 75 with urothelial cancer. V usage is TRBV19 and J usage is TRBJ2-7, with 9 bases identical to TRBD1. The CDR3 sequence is CASSTTGTGYSSPPREQYF. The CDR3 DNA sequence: TGTGCCAGTAGTACCACCGGGACAGGGTACTCATCACCGCCTAGGGAGCAGTACTTC.